This TCR beta chain was found in a study of T cells in Graves' hyperthyroidism and ophthalmopathy. This clonotype occurred many times. The junction and the germline gene differ at one end; a read error may be behind it. RNA transcripts yielded amplified TCR beta CDR3 regions. First-round RT-PCR with HTBI primers amplified the TCR CDR3 region. TCRdb analysed the multiplex PCR reads with MiXCR anew, one entry per CDR3 protein. The table has 350,000 or so distinct CDR3 sequences, 15% to 20% seen once. Germline CDR1 is SGHRS and CDR2 is YFSETQ. This CDR3 comprises 14 residues. Sequencing was performed on blood. V and J are TRBV5-1 and TRBJ2-7; 7 bases agree with TRBD1. This TCR derives from a woman aged 40 to 50 with Graves' ophthalmopathy. The CDR3, as DNA: TGCGCCAGCAGCTTGGGACAGGGCTCCAACGAGCAGTACTTC. It translates to CASSLGQGSNEQYF.